These T cell receptor beta chains were read from a single sample in a study of OX40 agonist ivuxolimab in advanced cancers. Clones were sequenced by immunoSEQ multiplex PCR, and TCRdb holds only the in-frame ones, with some missing. The sample lists fewer than 80,000 clones, about 79% occurring once. The sequenced sample was CD4+ or CD8+ T cells sorted from blood, obtained in a trial of the OX40 agonist ivuxolimab. The receptors here all came from an adult with an advanced solid tumor such as melanoma, head and neck, liver or kidney cancer. The CDR3 runs from the conserved cysteine through the conserved F or W. Fields, in order: V gene, J gene, D gene, CDR3 protein, CDR3 DNA. A D gene is named only where the DNA matches it firmly.

TRBV12-5	TRBJ1-5	NA	CASGLVWGRGQRSNQPQHF	TGTGCTAGTGGTTTGGTATGGGGTAGGGGACAACGTAGCAATCAGCCCCAGCATTTT
TRBV6-6	TRBJ2-7	NA	CASYGTATYEQYF	TGTGCCAGCTACGGGACGGCAACCTACGAGCAGTACTTC
TRBV19	TRBJ2-7	NA	CASSMRGYEQYF	TGTGCCAGTAGTATGCGGGGCTACGAGCAGTACTTC
TRBV7-9	TRBJ1-6	NA	CASSLMSTINSPLHF	TGTGCCAGCAGCTTAATGTCAACCATTAATTCACCCCTCCACTTT
TRBV7-2	TRBJ1-2	NA	CASTVRPGGYTF	TGTGCCAGCACCGTCCGACCGGGGGGCTACACCTTC
TRBV2	TRBJ1-4	NA	CASSVLMSREKLFF	TGTGCCAGCAGTGTGTTGATGTCTCGGGAAAAACTGTTTTTT
TRBV5-6	TRBJ2-7	TRBD1	CASSLVAGGYEQYF	TGTGCCAGCAGCTTGGTGGCAGGGGGCTACGAGCAGTACTTC
TRBV7-2	TRBJ1-3	NA	CASSLASGNTIYF	TGTGCCAGCAGCTTAGCCTCTGGAAACACCATATATTTT
TRBV6-5	TRBJ1-2	NA	CASSYEGRGYGYTF	TGTGCCAGCAGTTACGAGGGGAGGGGCTATGGCTACACCTTC
TRBV29-1	TRBJ2-7	TRBD1	CSVGRKGAVYEQYF	TGCAGCGTTGGGCGTAAGGGGGCAGTCTACGAGCAGTACTTC
TRBV7-2	TRBJ2-7	NA	CASSLGDYEQYF	TGTGCCAGCAGCTTAGGGGACTACGAGCAGTACTTC
TRBV5-4	TRBJ1-6	NA	CASSRGTANSPLHF	TGTGCCAGCAGCCGCGGGACGGCTAATTCACCCCTCCACTTT
TRBV7-8	TRBJ2-7	TRBD2	CASSLGGGTRSYEQYF	TGTGCCAGCAGCTTAGGCGGGGGGACTCGCTCCTACGAGCAGTACTTC
TRBV7-9	TRBJ2-3	TRBD1	CASIQWGGQGGTQYF	TGTGCCAGCATTCAGTGGGGTGGACAGGGGGGTACGCAGTATTTT
TRBV7-8	TRBJ2-2	NA	CASSQAGELFF	TGTGCCAGCAGCCAAGCAGGGGAGCTGTTTTTT
TRBV9	TRBJ2-1	TRBD1	CASSNPEGQGYNEQFF	TGTGCCAGCAGCAATCCGGAGGGACAGGGCTACAATGAGCAGTTCTTC
TRBV6-5	TRBJ1-2	NA	CASSPPGLGYTF	TGTGCCAGCAGTCCCCCAGGGCTCGGCTACACCTTC